This is a list of T cell receptor beta chains from one sample in a study of OX40 agonist ivuxolimab in advanced cancers. Clones were sequenced by immunoSEQ multiplex PCR, and TCRdb holds only the in-frame ones, with some missing. This repertoire shows 34,000 or so clones, roughly 79% found once; its top ten account for 1.3% to 1.5%. The starting material was CD4+ or CD8+ T cells sorted from blood, obtained in a trial of the OX40 agonist ivuxolimab. All receptors come from an adult with an advanced solid tumor such as melanoma, head and neck, liver or kidney cancer. The CDR3 runs from the conserved cysteine through the conserved F or W. The order of the fields is V gene, J gene, D gene, clone size, CDR3 length, CDR3 DNA, CDR3 protein. The D gene is left open where the match is weak. Clone size is given for some rows only: seen once, a few or many times, or a class if the clone is expanded.

V gene: TRBV19
J gene: TRBJ2-4
D gene: TRBD1
clone size: -
CDR3 length: 16
CDR3 DNA: TGTGCCAGTAGGTCCGGGACAGGGGGCGCACGGAACATTCAGTACTTC
CDR3 protein: CASRSGTGGARNIQYF

V gene: TRBV19
J gene: TRBJ2-5
D gene: -
clone size: -
CDR3 length: 16
CDR3 DNA: TGTGCCAGTAGTATCTCCCTCAGCGATTTTGGGGAGACCCAGTACTTC
CDR3 protein: CASSISLSDFGETQYF

V gene: TRBV4-2
J gene: TRBJ1-1
D gene: -
clone size: -
CDR3 length: 16
CDR3 DNA: TGTGCCAGCAGCCAAGAGAGATCAGGGGTGAACACTGAAGCTTTCTTT
CDR3 protein: CASSQERSGVNTEAFF

V gene: TRBV18
J gene: TRBJ2-7
D gene: TRBD1
clone size: -
CDR3 length: 16
CDR3 DNA: TGTGCCAGCTCACCACAGGCTGGGACAGGGCTCGACGAGCAGTACTTC
CDR3 protein: CASSPQAGTGLDEQYF

V gene: TRBV2
J gene: TRBJ2-7
D gene: TRBD1
clone size: -
CDR3 length: 12
CDR3 DNA: TGTGCCAGCCGCAAGGACAGGGTCGAGCAGTACTTC
CDR3 protein: CASRKDRVEQYF

V gene: TRBV6-5
J gene: TRBJ2-2
D gene: -
clone size: -
CDR3 length: 15
CDR3 DNA: TGTGCCAGCAGTTACGGGGGATCCGGAACCGGGGAGCTGTTTTTT
CDR3 protein: CASSYGGSGTGELFF

V gene: TRBV6-5
J gene: TRBJ1-2
D gene: TRBD1
clone size: -
CDR3 length: 14
CDR3 DNA: TGTGCCAGCAGTTACGAGGGGGACAGTACAGGCTACACCTTC
CDR3 protein: CASSYEGDSTGYTF

V gene: TRBV9
J gene: TRBJ2-3
D gene: TRBD2
clone size: -
CDR3 length: 16
CDR3 DNA: TGTGCCAGCAGCGTCGGGACTACAACTCCCACAGATACGCAGTATTTT
CDR3 protein: CASSVGTTTPTDTQYF

V gene: TRBV19
J gene: TRBJ2-3
D gene: -
clone size: -
CDR3 length: 13
CDR3 DNA: TGTGCCAGTAGTATAGAACGAGCAGATACGCAGTATTTT
CDR3 protein: CASSIERADTQYF

V gene: TRBV7-2
J gene: TRBJ1-1
D gene: -
clone size: -
CDR3 length: 15
CDR3 DNA: TGTGCCAGCAGCCCCCCCGGGACAAGGAACACTGAAGCTTTCTTT
CDR3 protein: CASSPPGTRNTEAFF

V gene: TRBV7-2
J gene: TRBJ2-7
D gene: -
clone size: once
CDR3 length: 15
CDR3 DNA: TGTGCCAGCAGCTTAGTCGGAGGCCGCTCCTACGAGCAGTACTTC
CDR3 protein: CASSLVGGRSYEQYF

V gene: TRBV28
J gene: TRBJ2-1
D gene: -
clone size: once
CDR3 length: 15
CDR3 DNA: TGTGCCAGCAGTTCCAACTCTGGTCTGGAAAATGAGCAGTTCTTC
CDR3 protein: CASSSNSGLENEQFF

V gene: TRBV10-2
J gene: TRBJ2-3
D gene: TRBD2
clone size: -
CDR3 length: 15
CDR3 DNA: TGCGCCAGCACCGATAGCGGGGGGTTCACAGATACGCAGTATTTT
CDR3 protein: CASTDSGGFTDTQYF

V gene: TRBV2
J gene: TRBJ2-7
D gene: -
clone size: -
CDR3 length: 12
CDR3 DNA: TGTGCCAGCAGCGGGTCTCTACGGGAGCAGTACTTC
CDR3 protein: CASSGSLREQYF

V gene: TRBV7-2
J gene: TRBJ1-1
D gene: -
clone size: -
CDR3 length: 13
CDR3 DNA: TGTGCCAGCAGCTTAACTTCAGGGTCGGGGGCTTTCTTT
CDR3 protein: CASSLTSGSGAFF

V gene: TRBV7-8
J gene: TRBJ1-1
D gene: -
clone size: -
CDR3 length: 16
CDR3 DNA: TGTGCCAGCAGCTTAGCGGGGAGTAATATGAACACTGAAGCTTTCTTT
CDR3 protein: CASSLAGSNMNTEAFF

V gene: TRBV7-2
J gene: TRBJ2-5
D gene: -
clone size: -
CDR3 length: 14
CDR3 DNA: TGTGCCAGCAGCTGGCTGGGGGCTGGGGAGACCCAGTACTTC
CDR3 protein: CASSWLGAGETQYF

V gene: TRBV7-9
J gene: TRBJ2-1
D gene: -
clone size: -
CDR3 length: 17
CDR3 DNA: TGTGCCAGCAGCTTCGGACTAGCCCAGGGGGTATACAATGAGCAGTTCTTC
CDR3 protein: CASSFGLAQGVYNEQFF

V gene: TRBV11-2
J gene: TRBJ2-5
D gene: -
clone size: -
CDR3 length: 13
CDR3 DNA: TGTGCCAGCAGCTCAGGGCACCAAGAGACCCAGTACTTC
CDR3 protein: CASSSGHQETQYF

V gene: TRBV7-8
J gene: TRBJ1-6
D gene: -
clone size: -
CDR3 length: 12
CDR3 DNA: TGTGCCAGCAGCTTAGTGGTTTCACCCCTCCACTTT
CDR3 protein: CASSLVVSPLHF

V gene: TRBV10-3
J gene: TRBJ2-5
D gene: TRBD1
clone size: -
CDR3 length: 13
CDR3 DNA: TGTGCCATCAGTGGAGGGGGCGAAGAGACCCAGTACTTC
CDR3 protein: CAISGGGEETQYF

V gene: TRBV4-2
J gene: TRBJ1-6
D gene: TRBD1
clone size: -
CDR3 length: 16
CDR3 DNA: TGTGCCAGCAGCCAGGATACAGGGGTACTGAATTCACCCCTCCACTTT
CDR3 protein: CASSQDTGVLNSPLHF

V gene: TRBV2
J gene: TRBJ1-1
D gene: -
clone size: -
CDR3 length: 13
CDR3 DNA: TGTGCCAGCAGTCTAGACCCGAACACTGAAGCTTTCTTT
CDR3 protein: CASSLDPNTEAFF

V gene: TRBV27
J gene: TRBJ1-1
D gene: -
clone size: -
CDR3 length: 14
CDR3 DNA: TGTGCCAGCAGTTGGGGACGGGGGAACACTGAAGCTTTCTTT
CDR3 protein: CASSWGRGNTEAFF

V gene: TRBV29-1
J gene: TRBJ2-3
D gene: -
clone size: -
CDR3 length: 13
CDR3 DNA: TGCAGCGCCGTAGGGGTGGATGGAGATACGCAGTATTTT
CDR3 protein: CSAVGVDGDTQYF

V gene: TRBV16
J gene: TRBJ1-1
D gene: -
clone size: few
CDR3 length: 14
CDR3 DNA: TGTGCCAGCAGCCACAGGGTTGGGAACACTGAAGCTTTCTTT
CDR3 protein: CASSHRVGNTEAFF

V gene: TRBV7-3
J gene: TRBJ1-6
D gene: -
clone size: -
CDR3 length: 13
CDR3 DNA: TGTGCCAGCAGCTTATTGACGAATTCACCCCTCCACTTT
CDR3 protein: CASSLLTNSPLHF

V gene: TRBV10-3
J gene: TRBJ2-6
D gene: -
clone size: -
CDR3 length: 15
CDR3 DNA: TGTGCCATCAGTGCGCCCAGCTCTGGGGCCAACGTCCTGACTTTC
CDR3 protein: CAISAPSSGANVLTF

V gene: TRBV19
J gene: TRBJ2-7
D gene: TRBD1
clone size: -
CDR3 length: 14
CDR3 DNA: TGTGCCAGTAAGGAAGGGACAGGGGCGCCCGAGCAGTACTTC
CDR3 protein: CASKEGTGAPEQYF

V gene: TRBV5-4
J gene: TRBJ2-5
D gene: -
clone size: -
CDR3 length: 16
CDR3 DNA: TGTGCCAGCAGCTTAGGAGGGACGGGACACCAAGAGACCCAGTACTTC
CDR3 protein: CASSLGGTGHQETQYF

V gene: TRBV19
J gene: TRBJ2-7
D gene: -
clone size: -
CDR3 length: 15
CDR3 DNA: TGTGCCAGTAGTTCGGGGAGGATGGGCCTGGCAGAACTTAACTTC
CDR3 protein: CASSSGRMGLAELNF

V gene: TRBV5-1
J gene: TRBJ2-7
D gene: TRBD1
clone size: -
CDR3 length: 15
CDR3 DNA: TGCGCCAGCAGCTTGGAGACAGGGCCCGCCTACGAGCAGTACTTC
CDR3 protein: CASSLETGPAYEQYF

V gene: TRBV9
J gene: TRBJ2-5
D gene: -
clone size: few
CDR3 length: 13
CDR3 DNA: TGTGCCAGCAGCCCTTCGACTCCCGGGACCCAGTACTTC
CDR3 protein: CASSPSTPGTQYF

V gene: TRBV6-1
J gene: TRBJ2-7
D gene: TRBD1
clone size: -
CDR3 length: 14
CDR3 DNA: TGTGCCAGCAGCCAACAGGGGCCCCTGGGGGAGCAGTACTTC
CDR3 protein: CASSQQGPLGEQYF

V gene: TRBV5-4
J gene: TRBJ1-4
D gene: TRBD1
clone size: once
CDR3 length: 15
CDR3 DNA: TGTGCCAGCAGCCCGACAGGGACTCCGGATGAAAAACTGTTTTTT
CDR3 protein: CASSPTGTPDEKLFF

V gene: TRBV10-3
J gene: TRBJ1-5
D gene: -
clone size: few
CDR3 length: 13
CDR3 DNA: TGTGCCATCACCCCGGGGGATAATCAGCCCCAGCATTTT
CDR3 protein: CAITPGDNQPQHF

V gene: TRBV6-6
J gene: TRBJ1-5
D gene: TRBD1
clone size: -
CDR3 length: 13
CDR3 DNA: TGTGCCAGCAGAGGGACAGGGGATCAGCCCCAGCATTTT
CDR3 protein: CASRGTGDQPQHF

V gene: TRBV9
J gene: TRBJ1-1
D gene: -
clone size: -
CDR3 length: 13
CDR3 DNA: TGTGCCAGCAGCGTAGCATCGGAAACTGAAGCTTTCTTT
CDR3 protein: CASSVASETEAFF

V gene: TRBV7-8
J gene: TRBJ2-7
D gene: -
clone size: -
CDR3 length: 13
CDR3 DNA: TGTGCCAGCAGCCCCCACCCAGGGTACGAGCAGTACTTC
CDR3 protein: CASSPHPGYEQYF

V gene: TRBV4-3
J gene: TRBJ2-3
D gene: TRBD2
clone size: -
CDR3 length: 16
CDR3 DNA: TGCGCCAGCAGCGTGGAGCAGCGGGAGGGCACAGATACGCAGTATTTT
CDR3 protein: CASSVEQREGTDTQYF

V gene: TRBV5-1
J gene: TRBJ1-2
D gene: TRBD1
clone size: -
CDR3 length: 14
CDR3 DNA: TGCGCCAGCAGCTTAGACACAGGGGTGAATGGCTACACCTTC
CDR3 protein: CASSLDTGVNGYTF

V gene: TRBV7-2
J gene: TRBJ1-5
D gene: TRBD1
clone size: few
CDR3 length: 16
CDR3 DNA: TGTGCCAGCAGCTTAGCCGGCAGGGGGGCTAATCAGCCCCAGCATTTT
CDR3 protein: CASSLAGRGANQPQHF

V gene: TRBV10-2
J gene: TRBJ2-1
D gene: TRBD2
clone size: -
CDR3 length: 15
CDR3 DNA: TGCGCCACCGCCTTGGGGATAGCGGGAGCCAATGAGCAGTTCTTC
CDR3 protein: CATALGIAGANEQFF

V gene: TRBV10-3
J gene: TRBJ2-7
D gene: -
clone size: -
CDR3 length: 11
CDR3 DNA: TGTGCCACCGGGACCACCTACGAGCAGTACTTC
CDR3 protein: CATGTTYEQYF

V gene: TRBV27
J gene: TRBJ2-4
D gene: -
clone size: -
CDR3 length: 14
CDR3 DNA: TGTGCCCGCAGTTTACTTGACTCCAAAAACATTCAGTACTTC
CDR3 protein: CARSLLDSKNIQYF